Listed below are T cell receptor beta chains from one sample, sequenced in a study of T cells expressing NK-cell markers. TCRdb reprocessed the 5' RACE reads, with one entry per CDR3 protein and no DNA. The sample table sets out about 260,000 distinct CDR3 sequences. The material sequenced was blood T cells: a sorted CD56 or NKG2C T cell subset, CD4+ or CD8+ T cells, or bulk PBMC T cells (not recorded which). The receptor source for this set is a man younger than 35 in good health. Both conserved end residues are part of each CDR3. Fields, in order: CDR3 protein, V gene, J gene.

CDR3aa: CASSLSVQETQYF
v_gene: TRBV5-4
j_gene: TRBJ2-5

CDR3aa: CASSHDGQGARGYTF
v_gene: TRBV5-1
j_gene: TRBJ1-2

CDR3aa: CASSSRLAGSSYEQYF
v_gene: TRBV7-8
j_gene: TRBJ2-7

CDR3aa: CASSLVGREGIQYF
v_gene: TRBV28
j_gene: TRBJ2-4

CDR3aa: CSVGQGLGELFF
v_gene: TRBV29-1
j_gene: TRBJ2-2

CDR3aa: CASSQGRDEQYF
v_gene: TRBV4-2
j_gene: TRBJ2-7

CDR3aa: CASSSRDRGLAGANVLTF
v_gene: TRBV5-4
j_gene: TRBJ2-6

CDR3aa: CASKEGFGHEQYF
v_gene: TRBV7-2
j_gene: TRBJ2-7

CDR3aa: CASSIVSANSPLHF
v_gene: TRBV19
j_gene: TRBJ1-6

CDR3aa: CASSFGGMGTEAFF
v_gene: TRBV27
j_gene: TRBJ1-1

CDR3aa: CASSPRPGANTEAFF
v_gene: TRBV18
j_gene: TRBJ1-1

CDR3aa: CSARVTGQNNEQFF
v_gene: TRBV20-1
j_gene: TRBJ2-1

CDR3aa: CSAKVGQGLSQPQHF
v_gene: TRBV20-1
j_gene: TRBJ1-5

CDR3aa: CATSDTETQYF
v_gene: TRBV24-1
j_gene: TRBJ2-5

CDR3aa: CASSPTGNTGELFF
v_gene: TRBV18
j_gene: TRBJ2-2

CDR3aa: CASNGQRNEKLFF
v_gene: TRBV6-6
j_gene: TRBJ1-4

CDR3aa: CATSSLDTSNQPQHF
v_gene: TRBV15
j_gene: TRBJ1-5